The rows below give T cell receptor beta chains drawn from one sample of a study of T cell responses to AZD1222 COVID-19 vaccine. Generated by immunoSEQ multiplex PCR, the TCRdb table keeps only in-frame clones and is missing some. Here the sample spans just under 90,000 clones, around nine tenths being singletons. The sequencing used peripheral blood, collected on day 0 of MenACWY control vaccination. Receptors originate from an adult in good health. Both conserved end residues are part of each CDR3. A D gene is named only where the DNA matches it firmly. Not all rows give a size; the values are once, few, many and, for expanded clones, a class.

NA	NA	TRBV11-3	TRBJ2-1	CASSARLGNEQFF	TGTGCCAGCAGCGCCCGACTGGGGAATGAGCAGTTCTTC
NA	NA	TRBV7-9	TRBJ1-2	CASSLAMANYGYTF	TGTGCCAGCAGCTTAGCGATGGCCAACTATGGCTACACCTTC
NA	NA	TRBV5-1	TRBJ1-1	CASSLEGNTEAFF	TGCGCCAGCAGCTTGGAAGGTAACACTGAAGCTTTCTTT
TRBD1	NA	TRBV4-2	TRBJ1-2	CASSQDLARAGGVHGYTF	TGTGCCAGCAGCCAAGATCTAGCACGGGCAGGGGGCGTTCATGGCTACACCTTC
TRBD1	NA	TRBV30	TRBJ1-6	CAWKQGLRNSPLHF	TGTGCCTGGAAACAGGGGCTTCGGAATTCACCCCTCCACTTT
NA	NA	TRBV19	TRBJ2-7	CASSKDDGTRYEQYF	TGTGCCAGTAGCAAAGATGACGGGACACGATACGAGCAGTACTTC
NA	few	TRBV13	TRBJ1-4	CASSLANRDEKLFF	TGTGCCAGCAGCTTAGCGAATCGGGATGAAAAACTGTTTTTT
TRBD1	NA	TRBV2	TRBJ1-1	CASSETSGQGSTEAFF	TGTGCCAGCAGTGAAACCAGCGGACAGGGTAGCACTGAAGCTTTCTTT
NA	NA	TRBV7-2	TRBJ1-1	CASSWDGGGATEAFF	TGTGCCAGCAGCTGGGATGGTGGGGGCGCGACTGAAGCTTTCTTT
TRBD1	NA	TRBV10-1	TRBJ1-1	CASSGTLETGRRNTEAFF	TGCGCCAGCAGTGGGACTTTGGAGACAGGGCGGCGGAACACTGAAGCTTTCTTT
NA	NA	TRBV5-6	TRBJ1-4	CASSHGTVNEKLFF	TGTGCCAGCAGCCACGGGACGGTTAATGAAAAACTGTTTTTT
NA	NA	TRBV3-1/TRBV3-2	TRBJ1-1	CASSQVDGAMNTEAFF	TGTGCCAGCAGCCAAGTGGATGGGGCGATGAACACTGAAGCTTTCTTT
NA	NA	TRBV7-9	TRBJ1-1	CASSLGLGGTEAFF	TGTGCCAGCAGCTTAGGGCTAGGGGGAACTGAAGCTTTCTTT
NA	NA	TRBV7-2	TRBJ1-2	CASIETTNYGYTF	TGTGCCAGCATCGAAACAACTAACTATGGCTACACCTTC
TRBD1	NA	TRBV14	TRBJ2-7	CASSQTGTGHYEQYF	TGTGCCAGCAGCCAAACCGGGACAGGGCACTACGAGCAGTACTTC
NA	NA	TRBV11-2	TRBJ1-1	CASSSVDTTGNTEAFF	TGTGCCAGCAGCTCAGTAGATACGACAGGGAACACTGAAGCTTTCTTT
TRBD1	NA	TRBV2	TRBJ1-2	CASKKQGEANYGYTF	TGTGCCAGCAAGAAACAGGGGGAAGCTAACTATGGCTACACCTTC
NA	NA	TRBV9	TRBJ1-2	CASGGGDVYTF	TGTGCCAGCGGGGGAGGGGACGTCTACACCTTC
NA	NA	TRBV29-1	TRBJ1-2	CSVTLTGQGYTF	TGCAGCGTGACATTAACAGGGCAAGGCTACACCTTC
TRBD1	NA	TRBV12-5	TRBJ1-1	CASGVTGRTEAFF	TGTGCTAGTGGTGTGACAGGGCGGACTGAAGCTTTCTTT
NA	NA	TRBV5-1	TRBJ2-7	CASSLAPTYEQYF	TGCGCCAGCAGCTTGGCCCCCACCTACGAGCAGTACTTC
NA	NA	TRBV6-5	TRBJ1-2	CASSPQADFYGYTF	TGTGCCAGCAGCCCCCAGGCGGACTTCTATGGCTACACCTTC
NA	NA	TRBV5-1	TRBJ2-2	CASSLTTGSNTGELFF	TGCGCCAGCAGCTTGACGACAGGATCGAACACCGGGGAGCTGTTTTTT
TRBD1	NA	TRBV7-3	TRBJ1-1	CASSATTGPDTVAFF	TGTGCCAGCAGCGCAACGACAGGGCCGGACACTGTAGCTTTCTTT
TRBD1	NA	TRBV29-1	TRBJ2-7	CSVTTGVAYEQYF	TGCAGCGTCACGACAGGGGTAGCCTACGAGCAGTACTTC
TRBD1	NA	TRBV7-9	TRBJ1-1	CASRHRGLSTEAFF	TGTGCCAGCCGTCACAGGGGGCTGAGCACTGAAGCTTTCTTT
NA	NA	TRBV6-5	TRBJ2-7	CASNMDYEQYF	TGTGCCAGCAACATGGACTACGAGCAGTACTTC
TRBD1	NA	TRBV2	TRBJ1-3	CASSPGTGPGNTIYF	TGTGCCAGCAGTCCCGGGACAGGGCCTGGAAACACCATATATTTT
NA	once	TRBV3-1/TRBV3-2	TRBJ2-3	CASSPRRGTVADTQYF	TGTGCCAGCAGCCCGCGGAGGGGCACTGTAGCAGATACGCAGTATTTT
TRBD1	once	TRBV4-1	TRBJ1-1	CASSQGGTGRAFF	TGCGCCAGCAGCCAAGGGGGGACAGGGCGGGCTTTCTTT
NA	NA	TRBV7-2	TRBJ1-6	CASSTRTDSPLHF	TGTGCCAGCAGCACGAGGACCGATTCACCCCTCCACTTT
NA	NA	TRBV7-9	TRBJ2-2	CASSLSPGELFF	TGTGCCAGCAGCTTGTCCCCCGGGGAGCTGTTTTTT
TRBD1	NA	TRBV7-9	TRBJ1-5	CASSPTGANQPQHF	TGTGCCAGCAGTCCGACAGGGGCGAATCAGCCCCAGCATTTT
NA	NA	TRBV7-2	TRBJ1-5	CASSLARSQPQHF	TGTGCCAGCAGCTTAGCGCGAAGCCAGCCCCAGCATTTT
TRBD1	NA	TRBV7-2	TRBJ1-5	CASSINRGNQPQHF	TGTGCCAGCAGCATAAACAGGGGAAATCAGCCCCAGCATTTT
TRBD1	NA	TRBV5-1	TRBJ2-1	CASSQGTGNEQFF	TGCGCCAGCAGCCAAGGGACAGGCAATGAGCAGTTCTTC
TRBD1	NA	TRBV12-3/TRBV12-4	TRBJ1-1	CASSGQGSTEAFF	TGTGCCTCCTCCGGACAGGGTTCGACCGAAGCTTTCTTT